Listed below are T cell receptor beta chains from one sample, sequenced in a study of blood T cell repertoires in COVID-19. TCRdb's table, derived via immunoSEQ multiplex PCR, lists solely in-frame clones and lacks some. The table lists 450,000 to 500,000 clones, approximately 85% of them singletons. Sequencing was performed on peripheral blood. These receptors were obtained from a human donor in a cohort sampled during active COVID-19. The CDR3 runs from the conserved cysteine through the conserved F or W. The order of the fields is J gene, V gene, clone size, D gene, CDR3 protein, CDR3 DNA. D genes are given only for firm matches. Clone size is not always given. Where it is, it says once, few, many or a class for expanded clones.

>TRBJ1-4|TRBV5-4|.|.
CASSLGGVGTNEKLFF
TGTGCCAGCAGCTTGGGCGGGGTTGGTACTAATGAAAAACTGTTTTTT
>TRBJ2-7|TRBV30|.|TRBD2
CAWKLAGEYEQYF
TGTGCCTGGAAACTAGCGGGAGAATACGAGCAGTACTTC
>TRBJ1-1|TRBV19|.|.
CASRVNRDNTEAFF
TGTGCCAGTAGGGTGAACAGGGATAACACTGAAGCTTTCTTT
>TRBJ1-2|TRBV28|.|.
CASSVHEGDYGYTF
TGTGCCAGCAGCGTACATGAGGGGGACTATGGCTACACCTTC
>TRBJ2-7|TRBV30|.|.
CAWSIIRRSGEQYF
TGTGCCTGGAGTATTATACGGAGGTCGGGCGAGCAGTACTTC
>TRBJ1-3|TRBV27|.|.
CASSLRRDTGNTIYF
TGTGCCAGCAGTTTAAGAAGGGACACAGGAAACACCATATATTTT
>TRBJ2-1|TRBV27|.|TRBD1
CASSLAGTGYNEQFF
TGTGCCAGCAGTTTGGCTGGGACAGGGTACAATGAGCAGTTCTTC
>TRBJ2-5|TRBV7-3|.|TRBD2
CASSWGLAEGQETQYF
TGTGCCAGCAGCTGGGGACTAGCGGAGGGACAAGAGACCCAGTACTTC
>TRBJ2-7|TRBV5-8|.|.
CASRWGTSYEQYF
TGTGCCAGCAGATGGGGCACCTCCTACGAGCAGTACTTC
>TRBJ2-5|TRBV23-1|.|TRBD1
CASSHSWTGSLETQYF
TGCGCCAGCAGTCATTCTTGGACAGGGTCATTAGAGACCCAGTACTTC
>TRBJ2-7|TRBV9|.|TRBD2
CASSPRLANYEQYF
TGTGCCAGCAGCCCCCGACTAGCGAACTACGAGCAGTACTTC
>TRBJ1-5|TRBV7-2|.|.
CASSPTGFNQPQHF
TGTGCCAGCAGCCCCACAGGGTTCAATCAGCCCCAGCATTTT
>TRBJ1-2|TRBV3-1/TRBV3-2|.|.
CASSQGPQGGGYTF
TGTGCCAGCAGCCAAGGTCCACAGGGCGGGGGCTACACCTTC
>TRBJ1-3|TRBV9|.|TRBD1
CASSARDSSGNTIYF
TGTGCCAGCAGCGCTAGGGACAGCTCTGGAAACACCATATATTTT
>TRBJ2-5|TRBV30|once|TRBD2
CAWSGLAILGETQYF
TGTGCCTGGAGCGGACTAGCGATATTAGGGGAGACCCAGTACTTC
>TRBJ2-7|TRBV15|.|.
CATSSHTGQGFSYEQYF
TGTGCCACCAGCAGCCACACGGGTCAGGGGTTTTCCTACGAGCAGTACTTC
>TRBJ2-1|TRBV20-1|.|TRBD2
CSASGTSGSRYPYNEQFF
TGCAGTGCTAGTGGGACTAGCGGGAGTCGGTATCCCTACAATGAGCAGTTCTTC
>TRBJ1-1|TRBV9|once|TRBD1
CASSVGSAGGANTEAFF
TGTGCCAGCAGCGTAGGTTCGGCAGGGGGCGCGAACACTGAAGCTTTCTTT
>TRBJ1-4|TRBV2|.|TRBD1
CASSDGRGRDEKLFF
TGTGCCAGCAGTGACGGCAGGGGGCGCGATGAAAAACTGTTTTTT
>TRBJ2-7|TRBV6-1|.|.
CASSEGALARDEQYF
TGTGCCAGCAGTGAAGGGGCCCTTGCTCGAGACGAGCAGTACTTC
>TRBJ1-4|TRBV6-5|.|.
CASRGTYSREKLFF
TGTGCCAGCAGGGGGACTTACAGCAGGGAAAAACTGTTTTTT
>TRBJ2-1|TRBV28|.|TRBD2
CASSLRLAGVNEQFF
TGTGCCAGCAGTTTGAGACTAGCGGGAGTCAATGAGCAGTTCTTC
>TRBJ1-5|TRBV7-2|.|.
CASSLGGGGAQPQHF
TGTGCCAGCAGCTTAGGGGGGGGCGGTGCTCAGCCCCAGCATTTT
>TRBJ2-2|TRBV2|.|TRBD1
CASRGQSNTGELFF
TGTGCCAGCAGGGGACAGTCGAACACCGGGGAGCTGTTTTTT
>TRBJ1-5|TRBV19|few|.
CASRAQGGGHNQPQHF
TGTGCCAGTAGGGCCCAGGGAGGTGGTCACAATCAGCCCCAGCATTTT
>TRBJ1-4|TRBV6-1|.|.
CASSDSGISNEKLFF
TGTGCCAGCAGTGATTCAGGGATATCTAATGAAAAACTGTTTTTT
>TRBJ2-4|TRBV19|.|TRBD1
CASSPRQGGAKNIQYF
TGTGCCAGTAGTCCCCGACAGGGGGGAGCCAAAAACATTCAGTACTTC
>TRBJ1-4|TRBV3-1/TRBV3-2|.|TRBD1
CASRITGEQNEKLFF
TGTGCCAGCAGAATTACAGGGGAGCAGAATGAAAAACTGTTTTTT
>TRBJ2-7|TRBV30|.|TRBD2
CALGLAGVYEQYF
TGTGCGCTGGGGCTAGCGGGAGTCTACGAGCAGTACTTC
>TRBJ2-5|TRBV5-4|.|TRBD2
CASSLRLAGGGGQETQYF
TGTGCCAGCAGCTTGAGACTAGCGGGAGGAGGGGGACAAGAGACCCAGTACTTC
>TRBJ2-7|TRBV5-1|.|TRBD1
CASSSRDSLSYEQYF
TGCGCCAGCAGCTCCCGGGACAGCCTATCCTACGAGCAGTACTTC
>TRBJ1-2|TRBV24-1|many|.
CATSDRTDFHGYTF
TGTGCCACCAGTGATAGGACAGACTTTCATGGCTACACCTTC
>TRBJ2-1|TRBV19|.|.
CASSGSWGGYNEQFF
TGTGCCAGTAGTGGGTCGTGGGGAGGCTACAATGAGCAGTTCTTC
>TRBJ1-1|TRBV7-3|.|TRBD1
CASSPQGAEAFF
TGTGCCAGCAGCCCGCAGGGGGCTGAAGCTTTCTTT
>TRBJ1-4|TRBV7-2|few|.
CASSSLRAGEKLFF
TGTGCCAGCAGCTCCCTGAGAGCAGGGGAAAAACTGTTTTTT
>TRBJ2-7|TRBV18|once|.
CASSPAGHYEQYF
TGTGCCAGCTCACCAGCCGGACACTACGAGCAGTACTTC
>TRBJ1-2|TRBV7-2|.|.
CASSIGPEVYGYTF
TGTGCCAGCAGCATAGGACCGGAGGTCTATGGCTACACCTTC
>TRBJ2-7|TRBV19|.|TRBD1
CASSATGTGVYEQYF
TGTGCCAGTAGTGCTACCGGGACAGGGGTCTACGAGCAGTACTTC
>TRBJ2-7|TRBV5-1|.|TRBD2
CASSLTSGTGSEQYF
TGCGCCAGCAGCTTAACTAGCGGCACGGGGAGCGAGCAGTACTTC
>TRBJ1-5|TRBV30|.|TRBD1
CAFEPGTGLNQPQHF
TGTGCCTTCGAACCCGGGACAGGGCTCAATCAGCCCCAGCATTTT
>TRBJ1-3|TRBV7-2|.|.
CASSLEGVGSVTGNTIYF
TGTGCCAGCAGCTTAGAAGGGGTTGGGTCAGTAACTGGAAACACCATATATTTT
>TRBJ1-1|TRBV30|.|.
CASVFYPEAFF
TGTGCCTCTGTGTTCTATCCTGAAGCTTTCTTT
>TRBJ1-5|TRBV25-1|.|TRBD1
CASRRSLLGDRGQPQHF
TGTGCCAGCAGGAGGTCCCTTTTAGGGGACAGGGGTCAGCCCCAGCATTTT
>TRBJ2-5|TRBV24-1|.|TRBD1
CATSETKQGSETQYF
TGTGCCACCAGTGAGACTAAACAGGGGTCCGAGACCCAGTACTTC
>TRBJ2-3|TRBV25-1|.|.
CASSIERVTDTQYF
TGTGCCAGCAGTATTGAACGAGTAACAGATACGCAGTATTTT
>TRBJ2-3|TRBV5-6|.|.
CASSPSGGRTDTQYF
TGTGCCAGCAGCCCGTCCGGGGGTCGCACAGATACGCAGTATTTT
>TRBJ1-1|TRBV5-1|.|TRBD1
CASSGTTGRTEAFF
TGCGCCAGCAGCGGCACGACAGGGCGCACTGAAGCTTTCTTT
>TRBJ1-5|TRBV18|.|TRBD1
CASSQTGDNQPQHF
TGTGCCAGCTCACAAACAGGGGACAATCAGCCCCAGCATTTT
>TRBJ2-7|TRBV4-1|.|.
CASSQGIPTGVYEQYF
TGCGCCAGCAGCCAAGGTATCCCTACTGGAGTCTACGAGCAGTACTTC
>TRBJ2-5|TRBV7-8|.|TRBD2
CASSFLFSRGREGRETQYF
TGTGCCAGCAGCTTCCTATTCTCCCGCGGGAGGGAGGGACGAGAGACCCAGTACTTC
>TRBJ2-2|TRBV19|once|.
CASSKQGPGELFF
TGTGCCAGTAGTAAACAGGGACCCGGGGAGCTGTTTTTT
>TRBJ2-1|TRBV24-1|.|TRBD1
CATRPDRGLYNEQFF
TGTGCCACCAGGCCCGACAGGGGTCTCTACAATGAGCAGTTCTTC
>TRBJ2-7|TRBV24-1|.|.
CATSDLRQGGYEQYF
TGTGCCACCAGTGATTTAAGGCAGGGAGGCTACGAGCAGTACTTC
>TRBJ1-1|TRBV18|.|.
CASKTDMNTEAFF
TGTGCCAGCAAGACTGATATGAACACTGAAGCTTTCTTT